This TCR beta chain is drawn from a study of neoadjuvant anti-PD-1 for oral cavity cancer. The method was immunoSEQ multiplex PCR; TCRdb's version includes in-frame clones alone and lacks a portion of them. This sample carries some 7,300 clones, 40% to 55% of them seen once, and the ten largest clones take around 24%. V lost 0 bases and J lost 7, with 14 bases in between. Germline V gene data show CDR1 as SGDLS and CDR2 as YYNGEE. This CDR3 comprises 15 residues. The gene calls are TRBV9 and TRBJ2-1; D not resolved. This clonotype was obtained from a person between 40 and 85 years old with oral cavity squamous cell carcinoma. Sequencing used tumor tissue, obtained before nivolumab (anti-PD-1) treatment. The CDR3: CASSVAGSLGNEQFF. The CDR3 region has the DNA TGTGCCAGCAGCGTAGCTGGATCCCTTGGGAATGAGCAGTTCTTC.